This TCR beta chain stems from a study of T-cell memory formation after mild COVID-19. Across the study: TCR clusters were mostly confined to one donor each.

Broader study findings: Clones contracting day 15 to 85 were balanced CD4/CD8; later expanders leaned CD4+. Most CD4+ clones that shrank were in CM and EM, while CD8+ ones turned up in EMRA.

The CDR3 runs 13 residues. Trimming at V came to 10 bases and at J to 3 bases, leaving 4 bases not matched to a gene. Germline V gene data show CDR1 as MNHEY and CDR2 as SVGEGT. TCRdb analysed the 5' RACE reads with MiXCR anew, one entry per CDR3 protein. Of some 150,000 distinct CDR3 sequences in the sample, roughly 13% were seen once. About this clonotype itself: What it binds is not known.

The receptor's source is an adult woman who had mild COVID-19 (a few samples of this study predate the infection). Cell type and time point are not known. This rearrangement joins TRBV6-2 or TRBV6-3 to TRBJ2-2; 8 bases map to TRBD1. Sequencing was carried out using PBMCs or a T cell subset sorted from them (not recorded which). Written as DNA, the CDR3 is TGTGCCAACGGACAGGGCGACACCGGGGAGCTGTTTTTT. Protein: CANGQGDTGELFF.